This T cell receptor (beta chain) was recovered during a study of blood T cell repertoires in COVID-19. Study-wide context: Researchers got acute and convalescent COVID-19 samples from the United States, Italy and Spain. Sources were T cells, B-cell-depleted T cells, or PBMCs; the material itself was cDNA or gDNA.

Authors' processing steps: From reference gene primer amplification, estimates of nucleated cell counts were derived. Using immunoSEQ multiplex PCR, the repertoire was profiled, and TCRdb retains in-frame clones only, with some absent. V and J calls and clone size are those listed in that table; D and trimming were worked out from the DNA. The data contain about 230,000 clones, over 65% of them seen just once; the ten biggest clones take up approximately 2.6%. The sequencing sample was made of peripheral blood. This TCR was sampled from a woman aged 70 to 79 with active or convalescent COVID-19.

As DNA, the CDR3 is TGTGCCAGCAGTGACATACAGAAGAACACTGAAGCTTTCTTT. It yields the protein CASSDIQKNTEAFF. The chain carries TRBV25-1 and TRBJ1-1, with D unresolved. The CDR3 is 14 amino acids. Germline loops: CDR1 MGHDK, CDR2 SYGVNS. The V end was cut by 3 bases, the J end by 1 base, with 9 bases between.